This TCR beta chain was found in a study of PD-1 blockade in classical Hodgkin lymphoma. This clone occurred once. The method was immunoSEQ multiplex PCR; TCRdb's version includes in-frame clones alone and lacks a portion of them. This table has under 75,000 clones, more than 75% appearing once. With no exception, relapse followed autologous stem cell transplantation in all patients, and brentuximab vedotin exposure varied. Classifying best responses yielded complete response, partial response or progressive disease. The CDR3 extends over 17 amino acids. Looked up from germline, CDR1 is SGHRS and CDR2 is YFSETQ. The V gene lost 4 bases and the J gene lost 1 base, with 20 bases spanning the gap.

V usage is TRBV5-1 and J usage is TRBJ1-1; a weak D match, TRBD1 (6 bases). This TCR came from a human donor with classical Hodgkin lymphoma. This material consisted of peripheral blood mononuclear cells (PBMCs), taken before the second cycle of nivolumab. CDR3 residues: CASSRDLQGWGNTEAFF. The CDR3 coding sequence is TGCGCCAGCAGCCGCGATTTACAGGGTTGGGGGAACACTGAAGCTTTCTTT.